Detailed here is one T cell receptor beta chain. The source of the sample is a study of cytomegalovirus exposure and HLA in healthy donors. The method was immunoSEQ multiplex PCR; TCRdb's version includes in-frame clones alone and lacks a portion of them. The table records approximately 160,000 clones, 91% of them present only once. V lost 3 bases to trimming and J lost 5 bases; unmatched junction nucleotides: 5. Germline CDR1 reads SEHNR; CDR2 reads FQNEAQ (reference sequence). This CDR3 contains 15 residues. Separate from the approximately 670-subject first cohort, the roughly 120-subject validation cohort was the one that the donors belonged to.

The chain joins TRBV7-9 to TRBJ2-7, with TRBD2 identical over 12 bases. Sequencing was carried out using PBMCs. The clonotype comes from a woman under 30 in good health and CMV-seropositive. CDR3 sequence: CASSLRTSGVHEQYF. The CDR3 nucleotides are TGTGCCAGCAGCTTGAGGACTAGCGGGGTCCACGAGCAGTACTTC.